These T cell receptor beta chains were read from a single sample in a study of blood T cell repertoires in COVID-19. TCRdb's table, derived via immunoSEQ multiplex PCR, lists solely in-frame clones and lacks some. The table lists about 170,000 clones, about 85% of them singletons. The sequencing sample was made of peripheral blood. The receptors shown here come from a man aged 60 to 75 who had recovered from COVID-19. Both conserved end residues are trimmed from each CDR3.

v_gene: TRBV7-5; j_gene: TRBJ1-2; CDR3aa: ARSLRTRDRGRGDGYT
v_gene: TRBV30; j_gene: TRBJ1-2; CDR3aa: AWGGAGKGYT
v_gene: TRBV6-1; j_gene: TRBJ1-2; CDR3aa: ASSDIWEAVNGYT
v_gene: TRBV3-1/TRBV3-2; j_gene: TRBJ2-5; CDR3aa: ASSQLQGKETQY
v_gene: TRBV6-2/TRBV6-3; j_gene: TRBJ2-4; CDR3aa: ASSYSAGLNIQY
v_gene: TRBV25-1; j_gene: TRBJ1-6; CDR3aa: ASGGAWANSPLH
v_gene: TRBV30; j_gene: TRBJ1-1; CDR3aa: AWSGVGTEAF
v_gene: TRBV6-2/TRBV6-3; j_gene: TRBJ1-5; CDR3aa: ASSWGQGNNQPQH
v_gene: TRBV2; j_gene: TRBJ2-1; CDR3aa: ASNGDRFYNEQF
v_gene: TRBV6-5; j_gene: TRBJ1-6; CDR3aa: ASRTKGGGDSPLH
v_gene: TRBV5-5; j_gene: TRBJ2-2; CDR3aa: ASSLFLADNTGELF
v_gene: TRBV2; j_gene: TRBJ1-6; CDR3aa: ASSGQIGSPLH
v_gene: TRBV19; j_gene: TRBJ1-5; CDR3aa: ASSIAARDSQPQH
v_gene: TRBV12-3/TRBV12-4; j_gene: TRBJ2-2; CDR3aa: ASLEEPGELF
v_gene: TRBV9; j_gene: TRBJ1-4; CDR3aa: ASSVGSGFNEKLF
v_gene: TRBV30; j_gene: TRBJ2-7; CDR3aa: AWSEQGYEQY
v_gene: TRBV5-1; j_gene: TRBJ2-7; CDR3aa: ASRTGAYEQY
v_gene: TRBV18; j_gene: TRBJ2-1; CDR3aa: ASSPREESLRAQF
v_gene: TRBV24-1; j_gene: TRBJ1-2; CDR3aa: ATSDSGYDGYT
v_gene: TRBV6-6; j_gene: TRBJ1-2; CDR3aa: ASSYLGQYGYT
v_gene: TRBV11-3; j_gene: TRBJ2-3; CDR3aa: ASSTSGLAGTTQY
v_gene: TRBV19; j_gene: TRBJ2-3; CDR3aa: ASKASGGADTQY
v_gene: TRBV19; j_gene: TRBJ1-1; CDR3aa: ASSIRREGSEAF
v_gene: TRBV7-9; j_gene: TRBJ2-1; CDR3aa: ASSPRPSVSSYNEQF
v_gene: TRBV6-6; j_gene: TRBJ2-3; CDR3aa: ASRSHTQY
v_gene: TRBV5-1; j_gene: TRBJ1-1; CDR3aa: ASSLNGENTEAF
v_gene: TRBV9; j_gene: TRBJ2-5; CDR3aa: ASRRGAGGQETQY
v_gene: TRBV7-6; j_gene: TRBJ1-4; CDR3aa: ASSRLTGENEKLF
v_gene: TRBV19; j_gene: TRBJ1-1; CDR3aa: ASSAPGVGTEAF
v_gene: TRBV5-1; j_gene: TRBJ1-2; CDR3aa: ASSSGQGGGYT
v_gene: TRBV2; j_gene: TRBJ1-2; CDR3aa: ASSQGSNYGYT
v_gene: TRBV4-3; j_gene: TRBJ2-3; CDR3aa: ASSLGGGPTDTQY
v_gene: TRBV11-2; j_gene: TRBJ1-2; CDR3aa: ASSRGVSYT
v_gene: TRBV18; j_gene: TRBJ2-3; CDR3aa: ASSPTGTTDTQY
v_gene: TRBV7-3; j_gene: TRBJ2-3; CDR3aa: ASSLNPSGGLRHTQY
v_gene: TRBV12-3/TRBV12-4; j_gene: TRBJ1-5; CDR3aa: ASSLTANQPQH
v_gene: TRBV6-5; j_gene: TRBJ1-1; CDR3aa: ASSTGTDTEAF
v_gene: TRBV20-1; j_gene: TRBJ1-6; CDR3aa: SASSDLRTALNSPLH
v_gene: TRBV12-2; j_gene: TRBJ2-2; CDR3aa: ASRLDGDSNTGELF
v_gene: TRBV15; j_gene: TRBJ2-1; CDR3aa: ATSRDKGRGYEQF
v_gene: TRBV6-1; j_gene: TRBJ1-6; CDR3aa: ASSEFETIPDNSPLH
v_gene: TRBV5-1; j_gene: TRBJ1-1; CDR3aa: ASMGIGGRNTEAF
v_gene: TRBV5-1; j_gene: TRBJ2-5; CDR3aa: ASSLIAQETQY
v_gene: TRBV6-2/TRBV6-3; j_gene: TRBJ2-5; CDR3aa: ASSYTGGEETQY
v_gene: TRBV30; j_gene: TRBJ2-7; CDR3aa: AWSPSPEQQY
v_gene: TRBV5-4; j_gene: TRBJ1-2; CDR3aa: ASSLAGGSGGYT
v_gene: TRBV5-8; j_gene: TRBJ1-1; CDR3aa: ASSSRPGETEAF
v_gene: TRBV6-5; j_gene: TRBJ1-5; CDR3aa: ASRPPGSSNQPQH
v_gene: TRBV3-1/TRBV3-2; j_gene: TRBJ2-1; CDR3aa: ASSPLTGDEQF
v_gene: TRBV24-1; j_gene: TRBJ2-3; CDR3aa: ATSDGGTSGFTDTQY
v_gene: TRBV19; j_gene: TRBJ2-6; CDR3aa: ASSIASGGANVLT
v_gene: TRBV12-3/TRBV12-4; j_gene: TRBJ1-1; CDR3aa: ASSLRQFDEAF